This is a list of T cell receptor beta chains from one sample in a study of T-cell reconstitution after alpha-beta-depleted transplantation in children. From the PCR reads, TCRdb called clonotypes with MiXCR, one entry per CDR3 protein. This table has about 98,000 distinct CDR3 sequences, around 22% appearing once. Sequencing was performed on PBMCs, taken before TCRalphabeta/CD19-depleted stem cell transplant. Source of these receptors: a boy aged 2 to 9 with acute lymphoblastic leukemia, due to receive a stem cell transplant. CDR3s include the opening cysteine and the closing phenylalanine or tryptophan. A D gene is named only where the DNA matches it firmly.

d_call | v_call | cdr3_aa
. | TRBV2 | CASSGSGGGETQYF
. | TRBV6-2/TRBV6-3 | CASRVHKYNEQFF
. | TRBV20-1 | CSASVRRLAVGGRTTTQYF
. | TRBV6-5 | CASSYYLTRGSEETQYF
. | TRBV25-1 | CASSEYHGGAQYF
. | TRBV7-9 | CASSAALGNQPQHF
TRBD2 | TRBV20-1 | CSASGRVSYEQYF
TRBD1 | TRBV4-1 | CASSPDRVSIGGYTF
. | TRBV29-1 | CSVAAGSVYEQYF
. | TRBV7-2 | CASSLAQGNSPLHF
TRBD2 | TRBV20-1 | CSARVPKAGAMDEQYF
. | TRBV28 | CASSRRGADTQYF
. | TRBV7-9 | CAYTIGGGENTGELFF
. | TRBV25-1 | CASSGGQETQYF
TRBD2 | TRBV12-3/TRBV12-4 | CASSWGTSGGYEQFF
. | TRBV3-1 | CASSPRRGAMNTEAFF
. | TRBV29-1 | CSVEGKTVGELFF
. | TRBV24-1 | CATSDSIGGPLPTDTQYF
TRBD1 | TRBV7-2 | CASSLAQTGFYGEQFF
TRBD1 | TRBV5-1 | CASSFTGASYEQYF
TRBD1 | TRBV12-3/TRBV12-4 | CASSFSLTGLNTEAFF
. | TRBV3-1 | CASSQFGEQFF
. | TRBV28 | CASRQGYEQYF
. | TRBV6-5 | CASSLDNEQFF
TRBD2 | TRBV27 | CASSSPGTSGYEQYF
TRBD2 | TRBV2 | CASSDRTGGTGELFF
TRBD2 | TRBV20-1 | CSAIGLAGVDEQFF
. | TRBV12-3/TRBV12-4 | CASSITGREKLFF
TRBD1 | TRBV7-2 | CASRGQGAYEQYF
. | TRBV7-9 | CASSASDEQFF
. | TRBV6-5 | CASSSRRMNTEAFF
TRBD1 | TRBV24-1 | CATSDKQGDYGYTF
TRBD1 | TRBV6-5 | CASSYGTDLYEQYF
. | TRBV19 | CASKPEGETYEQYF
TRBD2 | TRBV5-1 | CASSLYSGSTYEQYF
TRBD2 | TRBV9 | CASSVVGTSGRGSTGELFF
. | TRBV20-1 | CSAVGADYYEQYF
TRBD2 | TRBV6-5 | CASSYLAGGRWEQYF
TRBD2 | TRBV7-2 | CASSSIAGGRYEQYF
. | TRBV15 | CATSRETWRTQETQYF
. | TRBV5-1 | CASSLGWEISGEQFF
TRBD1 | TRBV3-1 | CASRLGQSYGYTF
TRBD1 | TRBV12-3/TRBV12-4 | CASSLGQGTEAFF
. | TRBV5-1 | CASSLVTRSTDTQYF
. | TRBV19 | CASSIGGMNTGELFF
. | TRBV3-1 | CASGHFQEAETQYF
. | TRBV5-1 | CASSLDQTQYF